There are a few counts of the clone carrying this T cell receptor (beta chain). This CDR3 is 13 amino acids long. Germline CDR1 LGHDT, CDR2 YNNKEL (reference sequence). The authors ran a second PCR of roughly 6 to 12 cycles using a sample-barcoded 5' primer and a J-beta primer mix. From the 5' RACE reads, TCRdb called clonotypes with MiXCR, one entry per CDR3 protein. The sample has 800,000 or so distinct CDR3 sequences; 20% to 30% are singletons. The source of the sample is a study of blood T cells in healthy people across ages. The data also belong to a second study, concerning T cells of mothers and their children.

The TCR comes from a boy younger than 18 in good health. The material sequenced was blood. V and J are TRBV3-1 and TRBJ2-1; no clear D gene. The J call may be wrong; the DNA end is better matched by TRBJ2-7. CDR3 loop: CASKYSGSYEQYF. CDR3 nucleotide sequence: TGTGCCAGCAAATATTCGGGCTCCTACGAGCAGTACTTC.